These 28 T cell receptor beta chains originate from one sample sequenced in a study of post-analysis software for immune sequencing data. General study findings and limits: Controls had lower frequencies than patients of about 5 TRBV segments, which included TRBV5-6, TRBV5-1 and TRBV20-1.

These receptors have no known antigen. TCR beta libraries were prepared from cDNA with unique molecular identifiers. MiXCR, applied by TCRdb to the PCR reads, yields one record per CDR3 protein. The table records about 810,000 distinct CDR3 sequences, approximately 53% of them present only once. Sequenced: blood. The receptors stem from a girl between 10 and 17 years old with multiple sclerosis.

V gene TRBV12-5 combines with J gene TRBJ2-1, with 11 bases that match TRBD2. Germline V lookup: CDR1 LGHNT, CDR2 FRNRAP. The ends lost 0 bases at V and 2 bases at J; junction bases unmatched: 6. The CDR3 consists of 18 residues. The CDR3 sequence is CASGLVPTSGSTYNEQFF. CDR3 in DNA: TGTGCTAGTGGTTTGGTACCAACTAGCGGGAGCACCTACAATGAGCAGTTCTTC. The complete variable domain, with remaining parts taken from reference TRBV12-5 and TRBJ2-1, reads DARVTQTPRHKVTEMGQEVTMRCQPILGHNTVFWYRQTMMQGLELLAYFRNRAPLDDSGMPKDRFSAEMPDATLATLKIQPSEPRDSAVYFCASGLVPTSGSTYNEQFFGPGTRLTVL.

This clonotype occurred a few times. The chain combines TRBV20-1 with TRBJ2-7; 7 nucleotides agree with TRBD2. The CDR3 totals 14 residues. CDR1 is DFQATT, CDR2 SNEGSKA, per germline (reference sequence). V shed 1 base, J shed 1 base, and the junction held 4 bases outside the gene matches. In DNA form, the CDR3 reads TGCAGTGCTAGAGTGGTAGCGGGTTCCTACGAGCAGTACTTC. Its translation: CSARVVAGSYEQYF.

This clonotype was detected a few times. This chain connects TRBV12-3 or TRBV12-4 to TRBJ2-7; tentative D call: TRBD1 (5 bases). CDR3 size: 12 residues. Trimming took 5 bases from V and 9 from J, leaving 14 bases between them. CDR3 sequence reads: CASSDSLSRQYF. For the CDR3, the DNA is TGTGCCAGCAGTGACAGCCTTTCTCGGCAGTACTTC.

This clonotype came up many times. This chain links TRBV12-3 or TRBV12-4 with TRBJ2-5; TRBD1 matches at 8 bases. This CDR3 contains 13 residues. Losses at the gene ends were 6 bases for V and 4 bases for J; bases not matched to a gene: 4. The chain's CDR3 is CASSRDRGETQYF. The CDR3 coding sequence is TGTGCCAGCAGCCGCGACAGGGGAGAGACCCAGTACTTC.

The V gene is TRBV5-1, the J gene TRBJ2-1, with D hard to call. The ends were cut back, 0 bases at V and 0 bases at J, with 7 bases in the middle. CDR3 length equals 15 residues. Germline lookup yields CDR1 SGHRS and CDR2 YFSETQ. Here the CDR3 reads CASSLGMGSYNEQFF. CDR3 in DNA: TGCGCCAGCAGCTTGGGAATGGGCTCCTACAATGAGCAGTTCTTC.

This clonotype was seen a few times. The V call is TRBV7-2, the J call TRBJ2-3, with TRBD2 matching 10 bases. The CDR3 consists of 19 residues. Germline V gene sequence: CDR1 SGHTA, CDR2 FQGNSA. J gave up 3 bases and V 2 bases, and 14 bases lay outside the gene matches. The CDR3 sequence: CASSLPAGGPVVGTDTQYF. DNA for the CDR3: TGTGCCAGCAGCTTACCAGCGGGAGGGCCCGTAGTCGGTACAGATACGCAGTATTTT.

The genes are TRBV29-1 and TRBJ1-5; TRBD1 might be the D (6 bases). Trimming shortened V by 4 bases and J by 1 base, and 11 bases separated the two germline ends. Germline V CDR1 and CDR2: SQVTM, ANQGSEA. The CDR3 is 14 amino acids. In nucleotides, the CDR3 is TGCAGCGTTGCTATACAGGGAAGCAATCAGCCCCAGCATTTT. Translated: CSVAIQGSNQPQHF.

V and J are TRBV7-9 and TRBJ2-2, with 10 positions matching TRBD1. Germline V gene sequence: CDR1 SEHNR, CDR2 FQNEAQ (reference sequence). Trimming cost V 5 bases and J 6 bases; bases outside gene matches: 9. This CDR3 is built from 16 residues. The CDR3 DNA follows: TGTGCCAGCAGCCCTCGGACAGGGGGATTGTCCGGGGAGCTGTTTTTT. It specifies CASSPRTGGLSGELFF.

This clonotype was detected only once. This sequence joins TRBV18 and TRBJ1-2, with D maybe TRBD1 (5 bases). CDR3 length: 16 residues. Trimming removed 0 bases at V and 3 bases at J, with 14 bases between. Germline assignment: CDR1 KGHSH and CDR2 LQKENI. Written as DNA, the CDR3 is TGTGCCAGCTCACCACCCCGGACAAACCCTGACTATGGCTACACCTTC. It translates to CASSPPRTNPDYGYTF.

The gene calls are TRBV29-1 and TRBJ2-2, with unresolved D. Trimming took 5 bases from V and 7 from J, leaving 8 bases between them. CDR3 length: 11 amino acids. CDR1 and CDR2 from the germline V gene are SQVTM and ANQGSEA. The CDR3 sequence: CSVQHVGELFF. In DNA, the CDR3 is TGCAGCGTTCAACACGTCGGGGAGCTGTTTTTT.

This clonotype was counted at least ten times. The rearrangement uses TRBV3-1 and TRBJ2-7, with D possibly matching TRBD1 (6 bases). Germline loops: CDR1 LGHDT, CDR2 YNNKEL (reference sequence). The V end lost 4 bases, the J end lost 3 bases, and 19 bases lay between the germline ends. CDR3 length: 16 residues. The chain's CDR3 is CASSLNDGGQYYEQYF. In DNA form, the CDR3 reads TGTGCCAGCAGCCTTAACGACGGTGGACAGTACTACGAGCAGTACTTC.

This CDR3 reads CASSLTNREHEQYF. CDR3 DNA sequence: TGTGCCAGCAGCCTAACGAACAGGGAACACGAGCAGTACTTC. This chain connects TRBV7-9 to TRBJ2-4, with D perhaps matching TRBD1 (6 bases). The DNA matches TRBJ2-7 better at its end, which makes the J call doubtful. Germline CDR1 and CDR2: SEHNR and FQNEAQ (reference sequence). The CDR3 covers 14 residues.

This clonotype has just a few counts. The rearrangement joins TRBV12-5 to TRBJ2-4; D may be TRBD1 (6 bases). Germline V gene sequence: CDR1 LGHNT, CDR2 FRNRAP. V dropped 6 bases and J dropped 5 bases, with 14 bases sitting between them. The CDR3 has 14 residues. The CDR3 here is CASGPGTLENIQYF. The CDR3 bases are TGTGCTAGTGGCCCCGGGACATTAGAAAACATTCAGTACTTC. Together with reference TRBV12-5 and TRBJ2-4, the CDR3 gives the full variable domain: DARVTQTPRHKVTEMGQEVTMRCQPILGHNTVFWYRQTMMQGLELLAYFRNRAPLDDSGMPKDRFSAEMPDATLATLKIQPSEPRDSAVYFCASGPGTLENIQYFGAGTRLSVL.

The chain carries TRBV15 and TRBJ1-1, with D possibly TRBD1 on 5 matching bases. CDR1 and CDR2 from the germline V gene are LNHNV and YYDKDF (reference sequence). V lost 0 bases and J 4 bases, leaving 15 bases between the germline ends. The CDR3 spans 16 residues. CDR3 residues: CATSRENVRASTEAFF. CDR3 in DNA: TGTGCCACCAGCAGAGAGAATGTCAGGGCCTCCACTGAAGCTTTCTTT.

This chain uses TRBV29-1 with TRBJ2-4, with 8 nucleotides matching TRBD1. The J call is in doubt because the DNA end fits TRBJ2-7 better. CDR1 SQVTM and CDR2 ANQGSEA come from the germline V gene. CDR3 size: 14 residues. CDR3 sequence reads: CSVELSGGKYEQYF. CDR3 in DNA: TGCAGCGTTGAGTTGTCAGGGGGCAAGTACGAGCAGTACTTC.

CDR3 coding DNA: TGTGCCAGCAGTGTGACTAGCGGGGAGCAAGAGACCCAGTACTTC. Residues: CASSVTSGEQETQYF. This chain connects TRBV6-4 to TRBJ2-5; 11 bases agree with TRBD2. V gave up 4 bases and J gave up 2 bases; unmatched junction bases: 3. This CDR3 region has 15 residues. Germline CDR1 reads MRHNA; CDR2 reads SNTAGT.

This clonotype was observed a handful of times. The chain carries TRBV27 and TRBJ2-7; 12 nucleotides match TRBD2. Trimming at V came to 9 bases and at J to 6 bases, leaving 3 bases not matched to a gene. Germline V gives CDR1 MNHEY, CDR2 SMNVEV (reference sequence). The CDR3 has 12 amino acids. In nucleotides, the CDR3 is TGTGCCAGAGGACTAGCGGGGCCCGAGCAGTACTTC. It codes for CARGLAGPEQYF.

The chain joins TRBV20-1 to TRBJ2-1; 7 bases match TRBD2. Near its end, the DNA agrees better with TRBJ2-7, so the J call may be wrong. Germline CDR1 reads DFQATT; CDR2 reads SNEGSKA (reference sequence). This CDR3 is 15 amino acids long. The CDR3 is CSARDLAGADNEQYF. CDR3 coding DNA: TGCAGTGCTAGAGATCTGGCGGGAGCAGACAATGAGCAGTACTTC.

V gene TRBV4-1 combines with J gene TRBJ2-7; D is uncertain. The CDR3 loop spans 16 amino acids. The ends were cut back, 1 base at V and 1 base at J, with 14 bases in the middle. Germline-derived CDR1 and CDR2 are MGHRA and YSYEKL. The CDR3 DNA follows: TGCGCCAGCAGCCAAGTCGGTAGCAGGTTTTCCTACGAGCAGTACTTC. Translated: CASSQVGSRFSYEQYF.

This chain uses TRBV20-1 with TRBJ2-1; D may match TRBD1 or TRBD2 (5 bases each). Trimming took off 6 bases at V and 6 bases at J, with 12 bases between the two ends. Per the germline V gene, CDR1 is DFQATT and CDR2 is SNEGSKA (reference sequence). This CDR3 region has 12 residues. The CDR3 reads CSAVARGNEQFF. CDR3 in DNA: TGCAGTGCCGTAGCGAGGGGCAATGAGCAGTTCTTC.

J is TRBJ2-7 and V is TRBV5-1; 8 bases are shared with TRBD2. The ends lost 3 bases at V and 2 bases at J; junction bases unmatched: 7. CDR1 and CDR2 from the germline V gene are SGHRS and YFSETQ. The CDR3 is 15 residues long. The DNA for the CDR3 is TGCGCCAGCAGCTCCCGGACTAGCCCCACCTACGAGCAGTACTTC. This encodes CASSSRTSPTYEQYF.

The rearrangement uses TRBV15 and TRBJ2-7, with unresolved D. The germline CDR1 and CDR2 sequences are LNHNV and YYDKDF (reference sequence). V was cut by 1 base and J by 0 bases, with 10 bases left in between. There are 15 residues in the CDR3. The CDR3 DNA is TGTGCCACCAGCAGAGTAGTCTCAAGCTCCTACGAGCAGTACTTC. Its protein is CATSRVVSSSYEQYF.

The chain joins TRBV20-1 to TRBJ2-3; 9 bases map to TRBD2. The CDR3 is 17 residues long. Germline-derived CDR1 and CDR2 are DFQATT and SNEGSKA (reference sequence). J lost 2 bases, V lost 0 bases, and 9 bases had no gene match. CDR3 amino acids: CSARDLPGTSTTDTQYF. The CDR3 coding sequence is TGCAGTGCTAGAGACCTTCCCGGGACTAGCACCACAGATACGCAGTATTTT.

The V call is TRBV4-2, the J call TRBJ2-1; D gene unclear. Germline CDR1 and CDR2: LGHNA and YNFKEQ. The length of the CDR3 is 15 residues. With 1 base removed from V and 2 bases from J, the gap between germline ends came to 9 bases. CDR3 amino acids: CASSQAGSAYNEQFF. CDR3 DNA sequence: TGTGCCAGCAGCCAAGCGGGCAGCGCCTACAATGAGCAGTTCTTC.

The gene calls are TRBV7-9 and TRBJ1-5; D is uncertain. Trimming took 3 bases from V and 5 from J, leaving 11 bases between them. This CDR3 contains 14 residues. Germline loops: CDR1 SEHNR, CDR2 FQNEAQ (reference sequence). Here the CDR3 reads CASSLGYGDQPQHF. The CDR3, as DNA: TGTGCCAGCAGCTTGGGGTATGGGGATCAGCCCCAGCATTTT.

CDR3 DNA sequence: TGTGCCAGCAGTAAGACGGGGGTGGAAGAGACCCAGTACTTC. Its translation: CASSKTGVEETQYF. V gene TRBV12-3 or TRBV12-4 combines with J gene TRBJ2-5; weak D call: TRBD2 (6 bases). V was shortened by 5 bases and J by 3 bases, with 13 bases between the two germline ends. The CDR3 has 14 amino acids.

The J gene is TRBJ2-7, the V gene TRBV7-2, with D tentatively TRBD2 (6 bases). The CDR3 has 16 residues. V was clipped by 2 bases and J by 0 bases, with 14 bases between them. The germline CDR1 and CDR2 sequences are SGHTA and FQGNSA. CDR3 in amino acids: CASSLRDFLSSYEQYF. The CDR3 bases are TGTGCCAGCAGCTTACGGGACTTCCTATCCTCCTACGAGCAGTACTTC.

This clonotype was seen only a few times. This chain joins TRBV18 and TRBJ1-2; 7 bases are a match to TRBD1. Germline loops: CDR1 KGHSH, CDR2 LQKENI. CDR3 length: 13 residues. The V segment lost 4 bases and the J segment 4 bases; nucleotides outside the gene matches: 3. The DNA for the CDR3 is TGTGCCAGCTCACAAGGACAGGTCTATGGCTACACCTTC. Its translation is CASSQGQVYGYTF.